This entry lists 31 T cell receptor beta chains sequenced from one sample in a study of early T cells in non-severe SARS-CoV-2 infection. Via MiXCR, TCRdb re-called the 5' RACE reads, giving one row per CDR3 protein. The sample yields tens of thousands of distinct CDR3 sequences, about 9.1% seen once. The source was whole blood, collected at baseline. All receptors derive from an adult who was a healthcare worker with PCR-confirmed SARS-CoV-2 infection or an uninfected control (not recorded which).

This clonotype has a count of ten or more. CDR3: CASSSLGTGYLSQPQHF. The CDR3 DNA reads TGTGCCAGTAGTAGCCTCGGGACAGGGTACTTGAGCCAGCCCCAGCATTTT. This chain joins TRBV19 and TRBJ1-5; 9 bases line up with TRBD1. Trimming at V came to 4 bases and at J to 7 bases, leaving 14 bases not matched to a gene. The CDR3 length is 17 residues. The germline V gene has CDR1 LNHDA and CDR2 SQIVND (reference sequence).

V gene TRBV18 combines with J gene TRBJ2-7, with TRBD1 as a possible D gene (5 bases). In germline, CDR1 is KGHSH, CDR2 LQKENI. Trimming pared 2 bases from V and 5 bases from J, leaving 10 bases between. The CDR3 runs to 13 residues. DNA for the CDR3: TGTGCCAGCTCACCAGGGGCTCGGGACGAGCAGTACTTC. Its translation is CASSPGARDEQYF. Together with reference TRBV18 and TRBJ2-7, the CDR3 gives the full variable domain: NAGVMQNPRHLVRRRGQEARLRCSPMKGHSHVYWYRQLPEEGLKFMVYLQKENIIDESGMPKERFSAEFPKEGPSILRIQQVVRGDSAAYFCASSPGARDEQYFGPGTRLTVT.

The chain links TRBV4-1 to TRBJ2-7; D gene uncertain. Trimming shortened V by 1 base and J by 5 bases, and 9 bases separated the two germline ends. The CDR3 contains 13 residues. Germline V gene sequence: CDR1 MGHRA, CDR2 YSYEKL. The CDR3 DNA reads as TGCGCCAGCAGCCAAGTTTCTGGCCACGAGCAGTACTTC. It translates to CASSQVSGHEQYF.

The V call is TRBV7-2, the J call TRBJ2-5; no clear D gene. Trimming took off 3 bases at V and 3 bases at J, with 8 bases between the two ends. This CDR3 comprises 13 residues. Looked up from germline, CDR1 is SGHTA and CDR2 is FQGNSA. CDR3 in DNA: TGTGCCAGCAGCTTTGCGGTGAAAGAGACCCAGTACTTC. Translation gives CASSFAVKETQYF.

Notes on this clonotype: This may be a read error, as it is one base from a much larger clone. The chain uses TRBV27 and TRBJ2-3; D unresolved. This CDR3 has 13 amino acids. Germline loops: CDR1 MNHEY, CDR2 SMNVEV (reference sequence). Trimming cost V 2 bases and J 6 bases, with 9 bases left between them. CDR3 nucleotides: TGTGCCAGCAGTTTAATGAGGTTGGATACGCAGTATTTT. This encodes CASSLMRLDTQYF.

The V gene is TRBV29-1, the J gene TRBJ2-7; D gene ambiguous. V dropped 7 bases and J dropped 3 bases, with 10 bases sitting between them. The CDR3 is made up of 11 amino acids. The germline CDR1 and CDR2 sequences are SQVTM and ANQGSEA. The CDR3, as DNA: TGCAGCGCTGGTTGGGTCTACGAGCAGTACTTC. It yields the protein CSAGWVYEQYF.

There are many counts of this clonotype. V gene TRBV6-1 combines with J gene TRBJ2-1; TRBD2 matches at 13 bases. Per germline, CDR1 MNHNS and CDR2 SASEGT. The CDR3 contains 15 residues. V was pared by 5 bases and J by 9 bases, with 7 bases of the junction left unmatched. CDR3 nucleotides: TGTGCCAGCAGTCGCGGACTAGCGGGAGCGGGTGAGCAGTTCTTC. Translating gives CASSRGLAGAGEQFF.

This clonotype showed up just a few times. The chain employs TRBV5-1 and TRBJ2-1, with 7 nucleotides matching TRBD2. The CDR3 is 12 amino acids. The germline V gene encodes CDR1 SGHRS and CDR2 YFSETQ. Trimming took 2 bases from V and 8 from J; bases not matched to a gene: 1. The CDR3 nucleotides are TGCGCCAGCAGCTTTGCGGGAGATGAGCAGTTCTTC. Protein sequence: CASSFAGDEQFF.

The rearrangement uses TRBV10-3 and TRBJ2-6; no clear D. The V end lost 6 bases, the J end lost 0 bases, and 9 bases lay between the germline ends. CDR1 is ENHRY, CDR2 SYGVKD, per germline. The CDR3 is 15 amino acids. The CDR3 loop is CAISDTPSGANVLTF. The CDR3 region has the DNA TGTGCCATCAGCGACACACCCTCTGGGGCCAACGTCCTGACTTTC.

This clonotype was counted a few times. CDR3 DNA sequence: TGTGCCAGCAGAACGGGGGGACATTCGAACACTGAAGCTTTCTTT. This codes for CASRTGGHSNTEAFF. V usage is TRBV6-2 or TRBV6-3 and J usage is TRBJ1-1, with TRBD1 as a possible D gene (6 bases). V gave up 6 bases and J gave up 1 base, with 15 bases separating them. In germline, CDR1 is MNHEY, CDR2 SVGEGT. This CDR3 is built from 15 residues.

A few counts support this clonotype. This sequence joins TRBV6-2 or TRBV6-3 and TRBJ2-6, with D uncertain. This CDR3 has 14 amino acids. V lost 0 bases to trimming and J lost 4 bases, with 4 bases between them. CDR1 and CDR2 from the germline V gene are MNHEY and SVGEGT. CDR3 nucleotides: TGTGCCAGCAGTTACTCTGTGGGGGCCAACGTCCTGACTTTC. This encodes CASSYSVGANVLTF.

This clonotype showed up just a few times. The chain has TRBV29-1 and TRBJ1-1; D ambiguous. Germline lookup yields CDR1 SQVTM and CDR2 ANQGSEA. The CDR3 has 12 residues. V was pared by 4 bases and J by 4 bases, with 10 bases between. The CDR3 reads CSVVGGSTEAFF. DNA of the CDR3: TGCAGCGTTGTCGGCGGAAGCACTGAAGCTTTCTTT.

This clonotype appeared many times. The chain carries TRBV28 and TRBJ2-7, with 9 bases fitting TRBD1. V lost 7 bases to trimming and J lost 2 bases; unmatched junction nucleotides: 3. The CDR3 runs to 13 residues. Germline V gene lookup returns CDR1 MDHEN and CDR2 SYDVKM. CDR3 in amino acids: CASIGTGPYEQYF. Here the CDR3 DNA reads TGTGCCAGCATTGGGACAGGGCCCTACGAGCAGTACTTC.

This clonotype showed up many times. The chain couples TRBV7-2 to TRBJ1-1; the match to TRBD1 covers 9 bases. The V gene's germline CDR1 is SGHTA and CDR2 FQGNSA. With V trimmed by 7 bases and J by 1 base, 7 bases remained unmatched. This CDR3 comprises 15 residues. The DNA for the CDR3 is TGTGCCAGCAAGTTACAGGGGGCGAGGAACACTGAAGCTTTCTTT. It specifies CASKLQGARNTEAFF.

The chain employs TRBV15 and TRBJ2-1; 7 bases agree with TRBD2. V was clipped by 1 base and J by 1 base; unmatched bases: 4. The CDR3 runs 16 residues. Germline V CDR1 and CDR2: LNHNV, YYDKDF (reference sequence). CDR3 amino acids: CATSRGGSWSYNEQFF. DNA for the CDR3: TGTGCCACCAGCAGAGGCGGGAGCTGGTCCTACAATGAGCAGTTCTTC. The full variable domain, completed using reference TRBV15 and TRBJ2-1, is DAMVIQNPRYQVTQFGKPVTLSCSQTLNHNVMYWYQQKSSQAPKLLFHYYDKDFNNEADTPDNFQSRRPNTSFCFLDIRSPGLGDTAMYLCATSRGGSWSYNEQFFGPGTRLTVL.

This clonotype occurred many times. The chain couples TRBV29-1 to TRBJ2-1, with 7 bases matching TRBD2. The germline V gene has CDR1 SQVTM and CDR2 ANQGSEA. With V trimmed by 1 base and J by 4 bases, 7 bases remained unmatched. There are 15 residues in the CDR3. The CDR3 DNA sequence: TGCAGCGTTGAAGGGGGGGGTACTTCTTACAATGAGCAGTTCTTC. Amino acids: CSVEGGGTSYNEQFF.

This clonotype has a count of ten or more. The chain uses TRBV29-1 and TRBJ1-1; D is perhaps TRBD1 (5 bases). Deletions cut 8 bases from V and 3 bases from J, with 7 bases between. Looked up from germline, CDR1 is SQVTM and CDR2 is ANQGSEA. This CDR3 has 10 residues. The CDR3 reads CSSGHTEAFF. The CDR3 coding sequence is TGCAGCTCGGGACACACTGAAGCTTTCTTT.

This rearrangement joins TRBV25-1 to TRBJ2-7, with D perhaps TRBD1 or TRBD2 (5 bases each). Trimming took off 1 base at V and 0 bases at J, with 22 bases between the two ends. From germline, CDR1 is MGHDK and CDR2 SYGVNS. This CDR3 region has 19 residues. CDR3 region: CASSESPSSGRLPSYEQYF. CDR3 nucleotide sequence: TGTGCCAGCAGTGAATCCCCTTCGTCGGGGCGGCTCCCCTCCTACGAGCAGTACTTC.

This clonotype was observed many times. The chain has TRBV12-3 or TRBV12-4 and TRBJ2-3, with D tentatively TRBD2 (6 bases). This CDR3 is 14 amino acids long. V was shortened by 4 bases and J by 3 bases, with 11 bases between the two germline ends. CDR3 in amino acids: CASSSATRTDTQYF. The CDR3, as DNA: TGTGCCAGCAGTTCCGCGACTAGGACAGATACGCAGTATTTT.

This chain links TRBV7-2 with TRBJ2-3; the match to TRBD2 covers 12 bases. The CDR3 contains 17 residues. V was pared by 0 bases and J by 6 bases, with 7 bases of the junction left unmatched. CDR1 and CDR2 from the germline V gene are SGHTA and FQGNSA. The CDR3 DNA follows: TGTGCCAGCAGCTTAGCCATACTAGCGGGAGGAGGTGATACGCAGTATTTT. As protein: CASSLAILAGGGDTQYF.

The rearrangement links TRBV5-6 to TRBJ2-3; tentatively, D is TRBD2 (5 bases). CDR3 length equals 15 residues. Germline loops: CDR1 SGHDT, CDR2 YYEEEE. V lost 7 bases and J 0 bases, leaving 15 bases between the germline ends. CDR3 in DNA: TGTGCCAGCTTACCCGGGATGGGAAGCACAGATACGCAGTATTTT. Translating gives CASLPGMGSTDTQYF.

This clonotype was detected only a few times. The V and J genes are TRBV29-1 and TRBJ2-7; D call uncertain. The germline V gene has CDR1 SQVTM and CDR2 ANQGSEA. The V end was cut by 7 bases, the J end by 5 bases, with 9 bases between. There are 10 residues in the CDR3. CDR3 region: CSAGRDEQYF. In DNA form, the CDR3 reads TGCAGCGCCGGTAGGGACGAGCAGTACTTC.

In this sample, this clonotype turned up a few times. The gene calls are TRBV6-5 and TRBJ1-1; TRBD1 agrees at 7 bases. The CDR3 is 12 amino acids. V trimming: 6 bases; J trimming: 4 bases; junction bases outside the gene matches: 2. Looked up from germline, CDR1 is MNHEY and CDR2 is SVGAGI. The CDR3 reads CASRTGFTEAFF. The CDR3 DNA follows: TGTGCCAGCAGGACAGGGTTCACTGAAGCTTTCTTT.

This clonotype was seen more than once but under ten times. The genes are TRBV10-3 and TRBJ2-7; TRBD2 matches at 9 bases. V gave up 0 bases and J gave up 7 bases; unmatched junction bases: 7. Germline CDR1 is ENHRY and CDR2 is SYGVKD. The CDR3 is made up of 15 amino acids. The CDR3 loop is CAISESLAGREEQYF. CDR3 nucleotides: TGTGCCATCAGTGAGTCGCTAGCGGGGAGGGAGGAGCAGTACTTC.

This clonotype was picked up a small number of times. V usage is TRBV6-6 and J usage is TRBJ2-1; TRBD2 matches at 10 bases. J was trimmed by 8 bases and V by 6 bases; bases with no gene match: 10. The CDR3 spans 15 residues. Per the germline V gene, CDR1 is MNHNY and CDR2 is SVGAGI (reference sequence). CDR3 DNA: TGTGCCAGCAGCAAGCCTAGCGGGAGTTCCGATGAGCAGTTCTTC. Translating it yields CASSKPSGSSDEQFF.

This clonotype occurred many times. The chain combines TRBV20-1 with TRBJ1-1; D gene ambiguous. V was clipped by 3 bases and J by 1 base, with 9 bases between them. The germline gives CDR1 DFQATT, CDR2 SNEGSKA (reference sequence). This CDR3 comprises 13 residues. The CDR3 region is CSARSDWNTEAFF. Here the CDR3 DNA reads TGCAGTGCTAGGTCGGACTGGAACACTGAAGCTTTCTTT.

The CDR3 loop is CASSLDSKGQTEAFF. Here the CDR3 DNA reads TGTGCCAGCAGTTTGGACAGTAAGGGTCAAACTGAAGCTTTCTTT. V is TRBV12-3 or TRBV12-4 and J is TRBJ1-1, with TRBD1 as a possible D gene (6 bases). V shed 3 bases and J shed 5 bases, with 16 bases lying between them. CDR3 length: 15 residues.

This clonotype was seen more than once but under ten times. This chain joins TRBV20-1 and TRBJ2-5; the match to TRBD2 covers 9 bases. CDR1 and CDR2 from the germline V gene are DFQATT and SNEGSKA (reference sequence). Losses at the gene ends were 1 base for V and 1 base for J; bases not matched to a gene: 1. This CDR3 has 14 residues. The CDR3 DNA sequence: TGCAGTGCTAGAGTTAGCGGGAGCCAAGAGACCCAGTACTTC. It yields the protein CSARVSGSQETQYF.

Ten or more counts support this clonotype. This sequence joins TRBV7-9 and TRBJ2-1, with no clear D. The CDR3 extends over 15 amino acids. CDR1 and CDR2 from the germline V gene are SEHNR and FQNEAQ (reference sequence). V lost 1 base and J lost 0, with 7 bases in between. CDR3 sequence reads: CASSLGTVSYNEQFF. CDR3 nucleotide sequence: TGTGCCAGCAGCTTAGGGACGGTCTCCTACAATGAGCAGTTCTTC.

This chain uses TRBV7-9 with TRBJ1-4; D is perhaps TRBD1 (5 bases). The CDR3 is 16 residues long. Germline CDR1 is SEHNR and CDR2 is FQNEAQ (reference sequence). V was clipped by 1 base and J by 7 bases, with 16 bases between them. CDR3 protein: CASSLGAGSLGEKLFF. CDR3 in DNA: TGTGCCAGCAGCTTAGGGGCAGGGAGCCTCGGTGAAAAACTGTTTTTT.

In its sample, this clonotype was seen many times. J is TRBJ1-1 and V is TRBV18; D remains ambiguous. The CDR3 spans 15 residues. Trimming removed 0 bases at V and 0 bases at J, with 8 bases between. The germline gives CDR1 KGHSH, CDR2 LQKENI. CDR3 in amino acids: CASSPPGAMNTEAFF. The CDR3 DNA follows: TGTGCCAGCTCACCACCAGGAGCCATGAACACTGAAGCTTTCTTT.